This passage covers 8 T cell receptor beta chains from one sample sequenced in a study of blood T cells in healthy people across ages. Next came a second PCR, run for about 7 to 11 cycles, which used a sample-barcoded 5' primer along with a J-beta primer mix. TCRdb re-derived calls from the 5' RACE reads in MiXCR, one entry per CDR3 protein. The data show about 670,000 distinct CDR3 sequences, roughly two fifths seen once. Material for sequencing was blood. Source of these receptors: a man at least 80 years old in good health.

The J gene is TRBJ1-5, the V gene TRBV6-2 or TRBV6-3, with a possible D match to TRBD1 (6 bases). Germline V gene sequence: CDR1 MNHEY, CDR2 SVGEGT. Between the trimmed V and J ends, which lost 8 bases and 5 bases, there was a span of 16 bases. The CDR3 is 14 amino acids. CDR3 sequence: CASLSNREHQPQHF. The CDR3 DNA is TGTGCCAGCCTTTCGAACAGGGAACATCAGCCCCAGCATTTT.

The rearrangement joins TRBV7-2 to TRBJ2-7; 11 nucleotides align to TRBD2. Germline CDR1 and CDR2: SGHTA and FQGNSA. V gave up 5 bases and J gave up 4 bases; unmatched junction bases: 7. The CDR3 is made up of 15 amino acids. The chain's CDR3 is CASSAASGRQYEQYF. The CDR3 nucleotides read TGTGCCAGCAGCGCGGCTAGCGGGAGGCAATACGAGCAGTACTTC.

This clonotype was counted at least ten times. The chain uses TRBV25-1 and TRBJ1-2, with D uncertain. CDR3 length equals 13 residues. Germline V gene sequence: CDR1 MGHDK, CDR2 SYGVNS. Trimming pared 5 bases from V and 4 bases from J, leaving 11 bases between. CDR3 nucleotide sequence: TGTGCCAGCAGTAGAGGAGTGGTCTATGGCTACACCTTC. Its protein is CASSRGVVYGYTF.

This clonotype has just a few counts. The V gene is TRBV7-9, the J gene TRBJ2-3; D is undetermined. V was pared by 5 bases and J by 0 bases, with 9 bases between. Germline V gives CDR1 SEHNR, CDR2 FQNEAQ (reference sequence). This CDR3 is 14 amino acids long. In nucleotides, the CDR3 is TGTGCCAGCAGCCCTAACCTTAGCACAGATACGCAGTATTTT. Encoded protein: CASSPNLSTDTQYF.

The CDR3 sequence: CSARDRGKGGNEQFF. Written as DNA, the CDR3 is TGCAGTGCTAGAGATAGGGGAAAGGGAGGGAATGAGCAGTTCTTC. The chain has TRBV20-1 and TRBJ2-1; 7 nucleotides match TRBD2. The CDR3 runs 15 residues. Germline V gives CDR1 DFQATT, CDR2 SNEGSKA (reference sequence). Trimming at V came to 0 bases and at J to 7 bases, leaving 9 bases not matched to a gene.

Note on this clonotype: With a much larger clone just one base away, this may be a read error. This rearrangement joins TRBV11-2 to TRBJ2-7, with 8 bases fitting TRBD2. With 5 bases clipped from V and 7 bases from J, the junction kept 13 bases outside the gene matches. CDR1 is SGHAT, CDR2 FQNNGV, per germline. The CDR3 loop spans 15 amino acids. This CDR3 reads CASSNAASGQGEQYF. DNA for the CDR3: TGTGCCAGCAGCAATGCGGCTAGCGGGCAGGGTGAGCAGTACTTC.

The CDR3 nucleotides read TGTGCCAGCAGTTACCAGGGGGGTACCACAGATACGCAGTATTTT. This translates into CASSYQGGTTDTQYF. V is TRBV6-5 and J is TRBJ2-3; tentative D call: TRBD1 (7 bases). The CDR3 contains 15 residues. From germline, CDR1 is MNHEY and CDR2 SVGAGI. Deletions cut 2 bases from V and 2 bases from J, with 11 bases between.

The V call is TRBV2, the J call TRBJ2-3; TRBD2 is a possible D gene (5 bases). The CDR3 runs to 14 residues. Germline V gene data show CDR1 as SNHLY and CDR2 as FYNNEI. V was shortened by 6 bases and J by 4 bases, with 14 bases between the two germline ends. Here the CDR3 reads CASRAGRNPDTQYF. The CDR3, as DNA: TGTGCCAGCAGGGCGGGCAGGAACCCAGATACGCAGTATTTT. The full variable domain, completed using reference TRBV2 and TRBJ2-3, is EPEVTQTPSHQVTQMGQEVILRCVPISNHLYFYWYRQILGQKVEFLVSFYNNEISEKSEIFDDQFSVERPDGSNFTLKIRSTKLEDSAMYFCASRAGRNPDTQYFGPGTRLTVL.